Included here is one TCR beta chain sequence, with context. The CDR3 runs to 14 residues. Per germline, CDR1 LGHDT and CDR2 YNNKEL (reference sequence). The junction had 2 bases not matched to a gene; V was cut back by 4 bases and J by 2 bases. The source of the sample is a study of blood T cell repertoires in COVID-19. Study-level background: The study drew acute and convalescent COVID-19 samples from the United States, Italy and Spain. Nucleic acid was either cDNA or gDNA, and it came from T cells, B-cell-depleted T cells, or PBMCs.

Using immunoSEQ multiplex PCR, the repertoire was profiled, and TCRdb retains in-frame clones only, with some absent. The top ten hold over 9.5% of the sample, which has over 70,000 clones, roughly four fifths seen once. Sequenced sample: peripheral blood. The chain carries TRBV3-1 (or the pseudogene TRBV3-2) and TRBJ2-7; 10 bases are a match to TRBD2. The receptor's source is a man in his 60s with acute or convalescent COVID-19. The CDR3 region is CASSPLAGTYEQYF. CDR3 nucleotides: TGTGCCAGCAGCCCACTAGCGGGGACCTACGAGCAGTACTTC.